This TCR beta chain came from a study of identifying expanded T cells in peripheral blood. The CDR3 has 12 amino acids. CDR1 and CDR2 (germline): SQVTM, ANQGSEA. V was trimmed by 6 bases and J by 1 base, leaving 7 bases between them. Regarding the study as a whole: Technical replicates showed about 1.1 changed clones; roughly two weeks about 16; four weeks 19. Variance in clone template counts between approximately 2-week samples significantly increased with total template count across all healthy donors.

This clone was seen a single time. Its specificity is unknown. Only in-frame clones appear in the TCRdb table, and some are missing; sequencing was by immunoSEQ multiplex PCR. The data contain 95,000 or so clones, approximately 86% of them seen just once; the ten biggest clones take up around 6%. During the collection period, no donor immune events like infections were recorded. Sequencing was performed on blood. The clonotype originates from a person between 18 and 75 years old in good health. The gene calls are TRBV29-1 and TRBJ1-5; D not certain. This CDR3 is CSVKVSNQPQHF. In nucleotides, the CDR3 is TGCAGCGTCAAGGTGAGCAATCAGCCCCAGCATTTT.